This TCR beta chain comes out of a study of post-analysis software for immune sequencing data (dated by TCRdb to about 2015). For the wider study: The recorded disease courses included relapsing-remitting, secondary progressive and progressive-relapsing multiple sclerosis, and some patients had no subtype annotation. The multiple sclerosis patient repertoires were compared with approximately 11 previously published healthy control repertoires from donors aged about 6 to 26 years. A subset of samples was prepared in parallel using single-end sample barcoding, then pooled and co-amplified after Illumina adapter ligation.

To demonstrate the VDJtools post-analysis software, TCR beta repertoires were profiled from the peripheral blood of some 12 young patients with multiple sclerosis. Multiple sclerosis patients were children and adolescents aged about 6 to 17 years. For this clonotype: Its antigen remains undetermined. Qualities for individual bases were not recorded, and no much larger clone is one base off.

Study-level results and caveats: Roughly 5 TRBV segments, including TRBV5-6, TRBV5-1 and TRBV20-1, were significantly more frequent in patients than controls. Direct clustering with F measure revealed strong co-clustering of samples prepared in the same batch, which led to a batch-effect correction. The multiple sclerosis patient group was slightly younger than the control group. Normalized Chao1 diversity was significantly lower in multiple sclerosis patients than controls, suggesting substantial peripheral T-cell clonal expansion.

There are 16 amino acids in the CDR3, from cysteine to phenylalanine inclusive. The sequence is cut down to CDR3 DNA, 48 bases in frame from base 1. The junction carries 22 bases between V and J, which are trimmed by 3 bases and 9 bases respectively. CDR1 and CDR2 were assigned from the germline V gene as SGHTS and YDEGEE. Library creation used PCR. The sample was run on an Illumina HiSeq 2500. Unique molecular identifiers were incorporated into TCR beta cDNA libraries to reduce PCR and sequencing biases. Roughly 500,000 cDNA molecules were obtained per 1 to 10 million input T cells, so each molecule approximated one T cell. Patient libraries were prepared and sequenced with the same protocol used for the earlier healthy control dataset. Samples belonging to the same batch were prepared together, multiplexed and sequenced on a shared HiSeq lane. As for the authors' bioinformatics: Raw barcoded reads were processed with MIGEC, discarding single-read molecular identifier groups before consensus assembly and CDR3 extraction. VDJtools was used for post-analysis of the clonotype tables, with diversity normalized by down-sampling every dataset to the smallest sample size. To correct batch-related cross-sample contamination, repertoire overlap clustering matched CDR3 amino acid sequences but not nucleotide sequences. Starting from the raw public reads, TCRdb applied fastp trimming at Q25, assembled clones with MiXCR and retained in-frame beta chains. Rows with a matching CDR3 protein are joined into one entry that keeps the most common DNA and genes. TCRdb, not the original authors, processed these V and J calls. The table for this sample lists around 250,000 distinct CDR3 sequences; 36% of them were counted only once. 4.5% to 5.5% of the sample lies in the top ten.

Sequences were obtained from blood. In this chain, TRBV5-8 is recombined with TRBJ2-1; no D segment can be confidently identified. The TCR sequence derives from a girl between 10 and 17 years old with multiple sclerosis. The CDR3 sequence is CASSSRRSFVLGEQFF. The nucleotide sequence is TGTGCCAGCAGCTCCCGGCGCAGTTTTGTGTTGGGTGAGCAGTTCTTC. Where the CDR3 stops, the reference TRBV5-8 and TRBJ2-1 genes take over; the full variable domain is EAGVTQSPTHLIKTRGQQATLRCSPISGHTSVYWYQQALGLGLQFLLWYDEGEERNRGNFPPRFSGRQFPNYSSELNVNALELEDSALYLCASSSRRSFVLGEQFFGPGTRLTVL.